This note documents a single TCR beta chain sequence. The antigen remains undetermined. Trimming pared 5 bases from V and 1 base from J, leaving 12 bases between. The CDR3 extends over 14 amino acids. Germline loops: CDR1 MNHEY, CDR2 SMNVEV (reference sequence). Repertoires were generated with immunoSEQ multiplex PCR, while TCRdb's copy carries only in-frame clones and drops some. Among tens of thousands of clones listed, about nine tenths were seen once. The data stem from a study of OX40 agonist ivuxolimab in advanced cancers. General study findings and limits: Dosing at 0.1 to 3.0 mg/kg was accompanied by clonal expansion of CD4+ and CD8+ blood T cells by week 6.

The V call is TRBV27, the J call TRBJ2-7; maybe TRBD1 (6 bases). This sequence originates from an adult with an advanced solid tumor such as melanoma, head and neck, liver or kidney cancer. The sequences come from CD4+ or CD8+ T cells sorted from blood, collected in a trial of the OX40 agonist ivuxolimab. The CDR3, as DNA: TGTGCCAGCAGTACGAACAGGGTATCCTACGAGCAGTACTTC. This encodes CASSTNRVSYEQYF.